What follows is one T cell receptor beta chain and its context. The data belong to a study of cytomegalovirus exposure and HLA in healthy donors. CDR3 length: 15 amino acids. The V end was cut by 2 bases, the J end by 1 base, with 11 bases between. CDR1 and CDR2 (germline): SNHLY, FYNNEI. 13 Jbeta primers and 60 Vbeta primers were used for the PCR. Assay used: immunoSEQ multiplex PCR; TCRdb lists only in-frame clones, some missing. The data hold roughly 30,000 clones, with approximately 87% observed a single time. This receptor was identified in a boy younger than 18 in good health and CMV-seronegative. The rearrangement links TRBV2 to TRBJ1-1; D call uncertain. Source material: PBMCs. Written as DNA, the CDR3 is TGTGCCAGCAGTGAAACACCGACTTCGAACACTGAAGCTTTCTTT. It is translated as CASSETPTSNTEAFF.